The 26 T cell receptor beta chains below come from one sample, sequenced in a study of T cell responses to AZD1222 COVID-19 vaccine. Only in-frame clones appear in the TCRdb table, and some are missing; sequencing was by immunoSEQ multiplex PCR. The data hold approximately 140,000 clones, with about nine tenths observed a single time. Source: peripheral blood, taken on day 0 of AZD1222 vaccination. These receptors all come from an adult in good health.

The CDR3 protein is CASTHRGTNQPQHF. CDR3 DNA sequence: TGTGCCAGCACCCACAGGGGCACCAATCAGCCCCAGCATTTT. V usage is TRBV7-8 and J usage is TRBJ1-5; 7 bases align to TRBD1. Germline trimming cut 7 bases from V and 3 bases from J; bases unmatched to any gene: 6. The V gene's germline CDR1 is SGHVS and CDR2 FQNEAQ. The CDR3 is made up of 14 amino acids.

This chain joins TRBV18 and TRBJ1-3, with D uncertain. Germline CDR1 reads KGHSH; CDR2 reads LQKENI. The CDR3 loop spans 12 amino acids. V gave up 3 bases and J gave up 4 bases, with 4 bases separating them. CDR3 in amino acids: CASSPPGNTIYF. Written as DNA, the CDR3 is TGTGCCAGCTCACCCCCGGGAAACACCATATATTTT.

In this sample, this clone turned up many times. CDR3 amino acids: CASSEGGGGANVLTF. The CDR3 DNA is TGTGCCAGCAGTGAAGGGGGCGGTGGGGCCAACGTCCTGACTTTC. The gene calls are TRBV6-1 and TRBJ2-6; D is possibly TRBD1 (5 bases). The CDR3 has 15 amino acids. V was clipped by 1 base and J by 3 bases, with 7 bases between them. Looked up from germline, CDR1 is MNHNS and CDR2 is SASEGT.

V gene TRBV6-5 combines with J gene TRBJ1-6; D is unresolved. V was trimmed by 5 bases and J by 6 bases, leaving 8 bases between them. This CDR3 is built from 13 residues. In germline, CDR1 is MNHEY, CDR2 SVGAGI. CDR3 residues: CASSRWINSPLHF. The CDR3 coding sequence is TGTGCCAGCAGTCGGTGGATTAATTCACCCCTCCACTTT.

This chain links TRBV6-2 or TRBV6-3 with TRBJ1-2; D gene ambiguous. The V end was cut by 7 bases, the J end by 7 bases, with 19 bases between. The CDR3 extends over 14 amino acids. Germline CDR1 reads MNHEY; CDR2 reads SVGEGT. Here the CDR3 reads CASTPTIRTSGYTF. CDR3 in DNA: TGTGCCAGCACCCCCACCATCCGAACGAGTGGCTACACCTTC.

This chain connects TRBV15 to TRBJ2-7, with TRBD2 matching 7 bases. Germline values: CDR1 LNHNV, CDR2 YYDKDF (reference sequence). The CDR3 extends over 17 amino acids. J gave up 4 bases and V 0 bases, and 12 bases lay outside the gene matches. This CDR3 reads CATSRDRGGAGLYEQYF. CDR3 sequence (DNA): TGTGCCACCAGCAGAGATCGGGGTGGAGCGGGACTTTACGAGCAGTACTTC.

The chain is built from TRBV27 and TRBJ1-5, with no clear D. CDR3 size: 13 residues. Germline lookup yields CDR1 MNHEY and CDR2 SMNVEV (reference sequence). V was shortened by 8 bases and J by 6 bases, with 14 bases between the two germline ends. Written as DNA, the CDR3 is TGTGCCAGCTCCTCCTCGGTTCTTCAGCCCCAGCATTTT. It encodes CASSSSVLQPQHF.

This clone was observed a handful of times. Here the CDR3 reads CASTGTQGANTIYF. The CDR3 region has the DNA TGTGCCAGCACCGGGACACAGGGAGCAAACACCATATATTTT. The rearrangement joins TRBV21-1 to TRBJ1-3; TRBD1, the table's D call, lacks a check against the DNA. TRBV21-1 is marked as a pseudogene. The CDR3 consists of 14 residues.

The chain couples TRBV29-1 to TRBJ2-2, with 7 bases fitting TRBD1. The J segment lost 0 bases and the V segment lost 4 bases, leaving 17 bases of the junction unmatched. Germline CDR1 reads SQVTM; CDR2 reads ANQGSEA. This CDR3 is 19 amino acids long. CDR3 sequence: CSVGTNRGSIASNTGELFF. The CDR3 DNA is TGCAGCGTTGGAACAAACAGGGGTTCGATAGCTTCGAACACCGGGGAGCTGTTTTTT.

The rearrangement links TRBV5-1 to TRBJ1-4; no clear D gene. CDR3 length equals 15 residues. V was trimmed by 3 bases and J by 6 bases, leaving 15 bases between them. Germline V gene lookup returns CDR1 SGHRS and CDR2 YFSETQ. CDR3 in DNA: TGCGCCAGCAGCTCTCAAGGGAGGGAGGATGAAAAACTGTTTTTT. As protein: CASSSQGREDEKLFF. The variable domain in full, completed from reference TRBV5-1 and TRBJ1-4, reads KAGVTQTPRYLIKTRGQQVTLSCSPISGHRSVSWYQQTPGQGLQFLFEYFSETQRNKGNFPGRFSGRQFSNSRSEMNVSTLELGDSALYLCASSSQGREDEKLFFGSGTQLSVL.

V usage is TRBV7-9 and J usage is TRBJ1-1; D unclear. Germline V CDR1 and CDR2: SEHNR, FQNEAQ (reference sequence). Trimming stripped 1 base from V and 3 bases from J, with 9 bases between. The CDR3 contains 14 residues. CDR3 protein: CASSLVSYDTEAFF. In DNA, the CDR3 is TGTGCCAGCAGCTTAGTCAGCTACGACACTGAAGCTTTCTTT. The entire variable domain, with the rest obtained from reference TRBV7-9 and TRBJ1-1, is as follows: DTGVSQNPRHKITKRGQNVTFRCDPISEHNRLYWYRQTLGQGPEFLTYFQNEAQLEKSRLLSDRFSAERPKGSFSTLEIQRTEQGDSAMYLCASSLVSYDTEAFFGQGTRLTVV.

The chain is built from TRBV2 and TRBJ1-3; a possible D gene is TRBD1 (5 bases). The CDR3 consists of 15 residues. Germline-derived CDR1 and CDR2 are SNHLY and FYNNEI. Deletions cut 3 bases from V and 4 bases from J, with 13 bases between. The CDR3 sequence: CASSERGGEGNTIYF. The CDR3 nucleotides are TGTGCCAGCAGTGAGAGGGGAGGCGAAGGAAACACCATATATTTT.

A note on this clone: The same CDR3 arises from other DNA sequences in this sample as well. The CDR3 sequence: CASSVGSTGELFF. The CDR3 region has the DNA TGTGCCAGCAGCGTAGGCAGCACCGGGGAGCTGTTTTTT. The gene calls are TRBV9 and TRBJ2-2; D is ambiguous. The CDR3 is 13 residues long. Germline V gene data show CDR1 as SGDLS and CDR2 as YYNGEE. Trimming shortened V by 0 bases and J by 4 bases, and 4 bases separated the two germline ends.

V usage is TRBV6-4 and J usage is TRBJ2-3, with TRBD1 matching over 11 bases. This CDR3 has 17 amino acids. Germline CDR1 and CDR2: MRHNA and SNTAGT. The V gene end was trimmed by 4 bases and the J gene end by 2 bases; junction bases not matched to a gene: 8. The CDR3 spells CASSGPDRGQDTDTQYF. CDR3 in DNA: TGTGCCAGCAGTGGCCCGGACAGGGGGCAGGACACAGATACGCAGTATTTT.

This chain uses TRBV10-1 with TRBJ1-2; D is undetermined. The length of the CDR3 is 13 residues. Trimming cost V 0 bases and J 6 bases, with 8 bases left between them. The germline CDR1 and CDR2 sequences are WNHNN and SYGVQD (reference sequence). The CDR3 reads CASSESETDGYTF. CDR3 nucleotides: TGCGCCAGCAGTGAGTCTGAGACGGATGGCTACACCTTC.

The CDR3 DNA follows: TGTGCCAGTAGTATAGACGGATCGCGGGGGAACGAGCAGTACTTC. Translated: CASSIDGSRGNEQYF. The V and J genes are TRBV19 and TRBJ2-7; 7 bases line up with TRBD2. V trimming: 0 bases; J trimming: 5 bases; junction bases outside the gene matches: 7. Germline lookup yields CDR1 LNHDA and CDR2 SQIVND (reference sequence). The CDR3 has 15 residues.

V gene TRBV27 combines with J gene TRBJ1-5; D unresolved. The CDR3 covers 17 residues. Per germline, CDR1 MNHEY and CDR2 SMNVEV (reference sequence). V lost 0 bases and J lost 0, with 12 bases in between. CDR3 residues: CASSLSRTPYSNQPQHF. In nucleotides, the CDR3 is TGTGCCAGCAGTTTATCGAGAACACCCTATAGCAATCAGCCCCAGCATTTT.

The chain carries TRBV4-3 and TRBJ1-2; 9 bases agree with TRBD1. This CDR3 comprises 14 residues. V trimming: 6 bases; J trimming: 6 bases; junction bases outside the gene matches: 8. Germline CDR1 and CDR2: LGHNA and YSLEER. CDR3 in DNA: TGCGCCAGCAGTTACACACAGGGGGCGGATGGCTACACCTTC. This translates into CASSYTQGADGYTF.

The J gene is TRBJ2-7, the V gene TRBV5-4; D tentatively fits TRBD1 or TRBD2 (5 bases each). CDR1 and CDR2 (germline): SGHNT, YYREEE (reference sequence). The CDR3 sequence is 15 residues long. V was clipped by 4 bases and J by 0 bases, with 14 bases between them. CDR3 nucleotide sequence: TGTGCCAGCAGCCCGGGTCGGGGCAGCTCCTACGAGCAGTACTTC. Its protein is CASSPGRGSSYEQYF.

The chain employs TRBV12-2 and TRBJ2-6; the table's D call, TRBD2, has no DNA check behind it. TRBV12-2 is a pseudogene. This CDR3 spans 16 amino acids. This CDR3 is CASPFFPGSGANVLTF. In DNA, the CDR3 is TGTGCAAGTCCCTTCTTCCCGGGCTCTGGGGCCAACGTCCTGACTTTC.

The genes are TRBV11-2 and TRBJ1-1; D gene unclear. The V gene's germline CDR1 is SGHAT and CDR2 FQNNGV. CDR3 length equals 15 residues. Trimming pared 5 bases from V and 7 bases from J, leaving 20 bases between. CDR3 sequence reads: CASSLARRLNSEAFF. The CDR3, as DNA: TGTGCCAGCAGCCTCGCCCGGAGGTTGAATAGTGAAGCTTTCTTT.

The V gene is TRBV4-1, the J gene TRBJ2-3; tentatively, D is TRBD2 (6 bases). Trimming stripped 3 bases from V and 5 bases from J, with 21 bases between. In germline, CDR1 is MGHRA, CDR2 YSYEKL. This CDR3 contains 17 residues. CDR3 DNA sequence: TGCGCCAGCAGCCACCTCCCGCGGGGAGCCGGGGTAGATACGCAGTATTTT. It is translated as CASSHLPRGAGVDTQYF.

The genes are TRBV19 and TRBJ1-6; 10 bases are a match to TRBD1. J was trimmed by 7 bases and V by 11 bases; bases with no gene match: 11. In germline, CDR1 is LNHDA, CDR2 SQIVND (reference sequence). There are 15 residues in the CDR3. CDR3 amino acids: CASTTPGQGNSPLHF. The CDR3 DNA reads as TGTGCCTCCACTACTCCGGGACAGGGGAATTCACCCCTCCACTTT.

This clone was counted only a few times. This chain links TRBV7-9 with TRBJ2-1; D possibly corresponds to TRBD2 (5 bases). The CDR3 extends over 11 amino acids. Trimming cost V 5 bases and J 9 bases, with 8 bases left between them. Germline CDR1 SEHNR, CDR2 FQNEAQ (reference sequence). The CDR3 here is CASSEGGEQFF. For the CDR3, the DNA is TGTGCCAGCAGCGAGGGTGGTGAGCAGTTCTTC.

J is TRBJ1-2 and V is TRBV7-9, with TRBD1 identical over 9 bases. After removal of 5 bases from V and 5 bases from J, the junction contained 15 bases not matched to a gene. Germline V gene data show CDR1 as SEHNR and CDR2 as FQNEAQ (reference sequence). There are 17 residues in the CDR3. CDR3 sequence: CASSPGTGTHREYGYTF. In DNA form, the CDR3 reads TGTGCCAGCAGCCCCGGGACAGGGACCCATCGGGAGTATGGCTACACCTTC.

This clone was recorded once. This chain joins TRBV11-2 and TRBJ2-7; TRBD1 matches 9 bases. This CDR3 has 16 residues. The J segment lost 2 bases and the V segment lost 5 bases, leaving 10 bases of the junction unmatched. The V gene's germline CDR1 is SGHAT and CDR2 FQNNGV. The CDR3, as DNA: TGTGCCAGCAGCCCAATAAGACGGACAGGGGCCTACGAGCAGTACTTC. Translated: CASSPIRRTGAYEQYF.